These 23 T cell receptor beta chains were all obtained from the same sample, sequenced in a study of shared clonotypes between healthy human individuals. Generated by immunoSEQ multiplex PCR, the TCRdb table keeps only in-frame clones and is missing some. The data show about 330,000 clones, with less than 85% seen just once and approximately 10% held by the top ten. Material: memory CD4+ T cells sorted from blood. Subset denoted: CD45RA-negative fraction. The receptor source for this set is a man aged 25-45 years in good health.

This clone has a handful of counts. This sequence joins TRBV28 and TRBJ2-1; D is uncertain. V lost 2 bases to trimming and J lost 0 bases, with 2 bases between them. Germline CDR1 reads MDHEN; CDR2 reads SYDVKM. This CDR3 spans 13 amino acids. Here the CDR3 DNA reads TGTGCCAGCAGTTTAAGCTCCTACAATGAGCAGTTCTTC. Protein product: CASSLSSYNEQFF.

The chain recombines TRBV5-1 with TRBJ2-1; D call uncertain. CDR1 and CDR2 from the germline V gene are SGHRS and YFSETQ. CDR3 length: 14 residues. Trimming removed 1 base from V and 5 bases from J, with 10 bases in between. The CDR3: CASSLSAEHNEQFF. DNA for the CDR3: TGCGCCAGCAGCTTGTCGGCAGAACACAATGAGCAGTTCTTC. The full variable domain, rest sourced from reference TRBV5-1 and TRBJ2-1, is KAGVTQTPRYLIKTRGQQVTLSCSPISGHRSVSWYQQTPGQGLQFLFEYFSETQRNKGNFPGRFSGRQFSNSRSEMNVSTLELGDSALYLCASSLSAEHNEQFFGPGTRLTVL.

This clone occurred once. The sample holds other DNA sequences that translate to the same CDR3. V usage is TRBV20-1 and J usage is TRBJ2-3, with unresolved D. Trimming took 3 bases from V and 2 from J, leaving 3 bases between them. The V gene's germline CDR1 is DFQATT and CDR2 SNEGSKA (reference sequence). This CDR3 spans 11 amino acids. Written as DNA, the CDR3 is TGCAGTGCTAGGTCCACAGATACGCAGTATTTT. This sequence encodes CSARSTDTQYF.

V and J are TRBV11-2 and TRBJ2-3, with 7 bases fitting TRBD1. The CDR3 spans 13 residues. V shed 4 bases and J 4 bases; nucleotides not matched to a gene: 2. CDR1 SGHAT and CDR2 FQNNGV come from the germline V gene. CDR3 coding DNA: TGTGCCAGCAGCTATACAGGGGCAGATACGCAGTATTTT. Its translation is CASSYTGADTQYF.

Sample share makes this clone medium-sized. Other DNA sequences of this sample code for an identical CDR3. The chain recombines TRBV6-5 with TRBJ1-2, with D maybe TRBD1 (5 bases). The V end was cut by 4 bases, the J end by 5 bases, with 5 bases between. Germline loops: CDR1 MNHEY, CDR2 SVGAGI. This CDR3 has 11 amino acids. The CDR3 DNA sequence: TGTGCCAGCAGTTCAGGGTATGGCTACACCTTC. Encoded protein: CASSSGYGYTF.

V usage is TRBV11-2 and J usage is TRBJ1-1; a weak D match, TRBD1 (5 bases). The CDR3 length is 15 residues. Germline-derived CDR1 and CDR2 are SGHAT and FQNNGV. V was shortened by 5 bases and J by 7 bases, with 20 bases between the two germline ends. For the CDR3, the DNA is TGTGCCAGCAGCCCCGGGGGAGGACCGAGGGTTGAAGCTTTCTTT. It translates to CASSPGGGPRVEAFF. The full variable domain, rest sourced from reference TRBV11-2 and TRBJ1-1, is EAGVAQSPRYKIIEKRQSVAFWCNPISGHATLYWYQQILGQGPKLLIQFQNNGVVDDSQLPKDRFSAERLKGVDSTLKIQPAKLEDSAVYLCASSPGGGPRVEAFFGQGTRLTVV.

The chain employs TRBV7-6 and TRBJ2-5, with 10 bases fitting TRBD2. The V gene's germline CDR1 is SGHVS and CDR2 FNYEAQ. CDR3 size: 15 residues. Trimming at V came to 6 bases and at J to 1 base, leaving 5 bases not matched to a gene. As DNA, the CDR3 is TGTGCCAGCAGACCGACTAGCGGGTTCCAAGAGACCCAGTACTTC. This translates into CASRPTSGFQETQYF.

This clone was seen only a few times. The chain employs TRBV10-3 and TRBJ2-2; the D call may be TRBD1 or TRBD2 (5 bases each). CDR1 is ENHRY, CDR2 SYGVKD, per germline. There are 15 residues in the CDR3. The V end was cut by 4 bases, the J end by 0 bases, with 9 bases between. The DNA of the CDR3 is TGTGCCATCAGTGCCGGGGCCGCGAACACCGGGGAGCTGTTTTTT. Translated: CAISAGAANTGELFF.

For the CDR3, the DNA is TGTGCCAGCAGCCCAAGAGCGCAGAGTAACAATGAGCAGTTCTTC. Translation: CASSPRAQSNNEQFF. The genes are TRBV7-2 and TRBJ2-1; no reliable D call. The CDR3 totals 15 residues. Trimming took 5 bases from V and 5 from J, leaving 16 bases between them. In germline, CDR1 is SGHTA, CDR2 FQGNSA.

This chain uses TRBV4-1 with TRBJ1-1; the match to TRBD1 covers 11 bases. J was trimmed by 6 bases and V by 3 bases; bases with no gene match: 3. Germline CDR1 reads MGHRA; CDR2 reads YSYEKL. The CDR3 sequence is 14 residues long. The CDR3 loop reads CASSHGQGAPEAFF. DNA of the CDR3: TGCGCCAGCAGCCATGGACAGGGGGCGCCTGAAGCTTTCTTT.

The genes are TRBV28 and TRBJ2-1; D might be TRBD2 (6 bases). CDR3 length equals 11 residues. The V end was cut by 7 bases, the J end by 15 bases, with 16 bases between. Germline V gene lookup returns CDR1 MDHEN and CDR2 SYDVKM. CDR3 residues: CASNTGRTWFF. CDR3 nucleotide sequence: TGTGCCAGCAATACGGGGAGGACCTGGTTCTTC.

The rearrangement joins TRBV5-6 to TRBJ2-7; D gene unclear. Germline loops: CDR1 SGHDT, CDR2 YYEEEE. This CDR3 contains 14 residues. V dropped 2 bases and J dropped 0 bases, with 9 bases sitting between them. CDR3 region: CASSFGSRSYEQYF. DNA of the CDR3: TGTGCCAGCAGCTTTGGCAGTCGCTCCTACGAGCAGTACTTC.

The sample holds one count of this clone. The chain is built from TRBV28 and TRBJ2-1, with D hard to call. The V end was cut by 4 bases, the J end by 0 bases, with 4 bases between. Germline lookup yields CDR1 MDHEN and CDR2 SYDVKM. There are 13 residues in the CDR3. The CDR3 DNA is TGTGCCAGCAGTTCTAGCTCCTACAATGAGCAGTTCTTC. Translated, it gives CASSSSSYNEQFF.

A remark on this clone: Other nucleotide sequences in the sample specify the same CDR3. This chain uses TRBV9 with TRBJ2-5; TRBD2 matches 12 bases. V shed 4 bases, J shed 1 base, and the junction held 5 bases outside the gene matches. CDR3 length: 16 residues. Germline values: CDR1 SGDLS, CDR2 YYNGEE. The chain's CDR3 is CASSSGLAGAQETQYF. The CDR3 DNA reads as TGTGCCAGCAGCTCGGGACTAGCGGGTGCCCAAGAGACCCAGTACTTC.

The gene calls are TRBV5-4 and TRBJ1-1; possible D gene TRBD1, 5 bases. V lost 0 bases and J lost 4, with 10 bases in between. The length of the CDR3 is 14 residues. In germline, CDR1 is SGHNT, CDR2 YYREEE (reference sequence). The CDR3 DNA follows: TGTGCCAGCAGCTTGGCCGGGGGGAGCACTGAAGCTTTCTTT. It specifies CASSLAGGSTEAFF. The variable domain in full, with the rest retrieved from reference TRBV5-4 and TRBJ1-1, is ETGVTQSPTHLIKTRGQQVTLRCSSQSGHNTVSWYQQALGQGPQFIFQYYREEENGRGNFPPRFSGLQFPNYSSELNVNALELDDSALYLCASSLAGGSTEAFFGQGTRLTVV.

J is TRBJ2-1 and V is TRBV29-1; D possibly corresponds to TRBD1 (5 bases). With 0 bases removed from V and 5 bases from J, the gap between germline ends came to 5 bases. CDR1 and CDR2 (germline): SQVTM, ANQGSEA. This CDR3 is 12 amino acids long. CDR3 DNA: TGCAGCGTTGAAGAACAGGACAATGAGCAGTTCTTC. It codes for CSVEEQDNEQFF.

This clone was counted many times. The chain links TRBV7-6 to TRBJ2-1, with 11 nucleotides matching TRBD2. This CDR3 contains 18 residues. With 1 base clipped from V and 3 bases from J, the junction kept 8 bases outside the gene matches. Per germline, CDR1 SGHVS and CDR2 FNYEAQ. CDR3 bases: TGTGCCAGCAGCTTAGGTCTAGCGGGAGGAAGGGGCTACAATGAGCAGTTCTTC. This gives the protein CASSLGLAGGRGYNEQFF. Drawing the rest from reference TRBV7-6 and TRBJ2-1, the complete variable domain is GAGVSQSPRYKVTKRGQDVALRCDPISGHVSLYWYRQALGQGPEFLTYFNYEAQQDKSGLPNDRFSAERPEGSISTLTIQRTEQRDSAMYRCASSLGLAGGRGYNEQFFGPGTRLTVL.

There are many counts of this clone. The rearrangement uses TRBV5-1 and TRBJ2-7; no clear D. Germline V gene lookup returns CDR1 SGHRS and CDR2 YFSETQ. Between the trimmed V and J ends, which lost 0 bases and 2 bases, there was a span of 12 bases. The CDR3 has 15 amino acids. CDR3 nucleotides: TGCGCCAGCAGCTTGGCCGCGGCAGTTACCTACGAGCAGTACTTC. It yields the protein CASSLAAAVTYEQYF.

The rearrangement joins TRBV18 to TRBJ2-7, with TRBD2 identical over 9 bases. The junction had 9 bases not matched to a gene; V was cut back by 4 bases and J by 5 bases. Germline CDR1 KGHSH, CDR2 LQKENI. The CDR3 is 15 residues long. The CDR3 region is CASSLSIAGVDEQYF. The CDR3 DNA reads TGTGCCAGCTCACTTTCAATAGCGGGAGTGGACGAGCAGTACTTC. The full variable domain, completed using reference TRBV18 and TRBJ2-7, is NAGVMQNPRHLVRRRGQEARLRCSPMKGHSHVYWYRQLPEEGLKFMVYLQKENIIDESGMPKERFSAEFPKEGPSILRIQQVVRGDSAAYFCASSLSIAGVDEQYFGPGTRLTVT.

The genes are TRBV5-1 and TRBJ1-4; D is uncertain. Trimming shortened V by 1 base and J by 4 bases, and 5 bases separated the two germline ends. Germline V gives CDR1 SGHRS, CDR2 YFSETQ. CDR3 length equals 13 residues. CDR3 region: CASSLWDNEKLFF. DNA for the CDR3: TGCGCCAGCAGCTTGTGGGATAATGAAAAACTGTTTTTT. Using reference TRBV5-1 and TRBJ1-4 for the parts outside the CDR3, the full variable domain is KAGVTQTPRYLIKTRGQQVTLSCSPISGHRSVSWYQQTPGQGLQFLFEYFSETQRNKGNFPGRFSGRQFSNSRSEMNVSTLELGDSALYLCASSLWDNEKLFFGSGTQLSVL.

This clone came up many times. The chain carries TRBV2 and TRBJ2-7, with D perhaps given as TRBD1 or TRBD2 (5 bases each). The V end lost 6 bases, the J end lost 6 bases, and 18 bases lay between the germline ends. CDR3 length: 14 amino acids. Germline CDR1 reads SNHLY; CDR2 reads FYNNEI. The CDR3 DNA follows: TGTGCCAGCAGGGAACCGGGACCCCAACCCGAGCAGTACTTC. Its protein product is CASREPGPQPEQYF.

The chain joins TRBV2 to TRBJ1-4; TRBD1 matches 7 bases. The CDR3 spans 13 residues. The ends lost 7 bases at V and 6 bases at J; junction bases unmatched: 5. Germline CDR1 and CDR2: SNHLY and FYNNEI. DNA for the CDR3: TGTGCCAGCACGACAGGGACAGATGAAAAACTGTTTTTT. It codes for CASTTGTDEKLFF.

This clone was recorded once. The rearrangement uses TRBV29-1 and TRBJ2-7; a possible D gene is TRBD2 (6 bases). V lost 3 bases to trimming and J lost 0 bases, with 12 bases between them. In germline, CDR1 is SQVTM, CDR2 ANQGSEA. The CDR3 spans 14 residues. CDR3 coding DNA: TGCAGCGTTGACGCAGGGAGGAGCTCCTACGAGCAGTACTTC. This encodes CSVDAGRSSYEQYF.